The 21 T cell receptor beta chains below all came from one sample that was sequenced in a study of T cell responses to AZD1222 COVID-19 vaccine. Sequencing was performed with immunoSEQ multiplex PCR; in TCRdb, only in-frame clones are kept and a portion is missing. The table shows 90,000 to 120,000 clones, with about nine tenths occurring only once. The specimen comprised peripheral blood, sampled 28 days after the second dose of the MenACWY control vaccine. The receptor source for this set is an adult who received the MenACWY meningococcal vaccine as a control.

The rearrangement uses TRBV28 and TRBJ2-3; 16 nucleotides line up with TRBD2. J was trimmed by 7 bases and V by 6 bases; bases with no gene match: 4. CDR3 length equals 15 residues. Looked up from germline, CDR1 is MDHEN and CDR2 is SYDVKM. The CDR3 region is CASRPGLAGGNTQYF. The CDR3 region has the DNA TGTGCCAGCAGGCCGGGACTAGCGGGGGGGAATACGCAGTATTTT.

This clone has just a few counts. V and J are TRBV19 and TRBJ2-7, with 7 bases fitting TRBD2. The length of the CDR3 is 13 residues. The J segment lost 2 bases and the V segment lost 3 bases, leaving 1 base of the junction unmatched. Germline lookup yields CDR1 LNHDA and CDR2 SQIVND (reference sequence). The CDR3: CASSISGAYEQYF. The CDR3, as DNA: TGTGCCAGTAGTATCAGCGGGGCCTACGAGCAGTACTTC.

The genes are TRBV2 and TRBJ1-2, with 9 bases aligning to TRBD1. J was trimmed by 4 bases and V by 6 bases; bases with no gene match: 12. CDR3 length equals 16 residues. Looked up from germline, CDR1 is SNHLY and CDR2 is FYNNEI. This CDR3 is CASRTGGVGGLYGYTF. The DNA for the CDR3 is TGTGCCAGCAGAACAGGGGGCGTGGGGGGGCTCTATGGCTACACCTTC.

This chain links TRBV18 with TRBJ1-5; D not certain. This CDR3 has 14 amino acids. Germline values: CDR1 KGHSH, CDR2 LQKENI. Trimming took 6 bases from V and 1 from J, leaving 10 bases between them. The DNA of the CDR3 is TGTGCCAGCTCCCCGTCCCTAAGCAATCAGCCCCAGCATTTT. Its protein is CASSPSLSNQPQHF.

This rearrangement joins TRBV27 to TRBJ1-5, with D maybe TRBD1 (5 bases). V lost 6 bases and J lost 6, with 18 bases in between. The CDR3 is made up of 15 amino acids. The germline CDR1 and CDR2 sequences are MNHEY and SMNVEV (reference sequence). The CDR3 loop reads CASRSLLFGGQPQHF. The CDR3 DNA reads as TGTGCCAGCAGATCCTTACTATTCGGGGGTCAGCCCCAGCATTTT.

V is TRBV7-9 and J is TRBJ2-3, with 10 bases fitting TRBD1. V was pared by 5 bases and J by 3 bases, with 5 bases of the junction left unmatched. The CDR3 contains 15 residues. Looked up from germline, CDR1 is SEHNR and CDR2 is FQNEAQ (reference sequence). Written as DNA, the CDR3 is TGTGCCAGCAGCCCGGACAGGGGGTCGACAGATACGCAGTATTTT. Its translation: CASSPDRGSTDTQYF.

There are a few counts of this clone. The rearrangement uses TRBV5-1 and TRBJ2-2; D gene uncertain. CDR1 and CDR2 (germline): SGHRS, YFSETQ. The germline V and J ends were trimmed by 2 bases and 7 bases, with 12 bases remaining between them. The CDR3 is made up of 14 amino acids. The CDR3 protein is CASSFGLRDGELFF. The CDR3 region has the DNA TGCGCCAGCAGCTTCGGGCTCCGAGACGGGGAGCTGTTTTTT.

The J gene is TRBJ2-7, the V gene TRBV5-4; TRBD2 might be the D (6 bases). The germline CDR1 and CDR2 sequences are SGHNT and YYREEE (reference sequence). Trimming removed 3 bases from V and 0 bases from J, with 10 bases in between. The CDR3 contains 14 residues. In nucleotides, the CDR3 is TGTGCCAGCAGCTCGGGACTCTTCTCCTACGAGCAGTACTTC. This translates into CASSSGLFSYEQYF.

The rearrangement uses TRBV4-2 and TRBJ1-5; maybe TRBD1 (5 bases). Deletions cut 0 bases from V and 7 bases from J, with 10 bases between. CDR3 size: 14 residues. Germline assignment: CDR1 LGHNA and CDR2 YNFKEQ. CDR3 DNA: TGTGCCAGCAGCCAAGAAACCGGGGACCAGCCCCAGCATTTT. It codes for CASSQETGDQPQHF.

V gene TRBV28 combines with J gene TRBJ2-7, with D possibly being TRBD1 or TRBD2 (5 bases each). Trimming stripped 7 bases from V and 2 bases from J, with 9 bases between. The CDR3 is made up of 12 amino acids. Germline V gene sequence: CDR1 MDHEN, CDR2 SYDVKM. CDR3 protein: CASTSGPYEQYF. The CDR3 bases are TGTGCCAGCACATCGGGACCCTACGAGCAGTACTTC.

The J gene is TRBJ1-2, the V gene TRBV4-1; 7 bases map to TRBD1. This CDR3 region has 14 residues. V was pared by 1 base and J by 4 bases, with 3 bases of the junction left unmatched. Germline V lookup: CDR1 MGHRA, CDR2 YSYEKL. CDR3 sequence reads: CASSQGQGGYGYTF. CDR3 in DNA: TGCGCCAGCAGCCAAGGACAGGGTGGCTATGGCTACACCTTC.

The J gene is TRBJ2-7, the V gene TRBV6-6, with D perhaps assigned TRBD1 or TRBD2 (5 bases each). The CDR3 length is 16 residues. Germline V gene lookup returns CDR1 MNHNY and CDR2 SVGAGI (reference sequence). V was clipped by 2 bases and J by 2 bases, with 16 bases between them. This CDR3 reads CASSYGGGLSTYEQYF. The CDR3 DNA sequence: TGTGCCAGCAGTTACGGTGGGGGATTGAGCACCTACGAGCAGTACTTC.

This clone has a single count. The genes are TRBV7-6 and TRBJ1-4; D possibly corresponds to TRBD1 (6 bases). Trimming pared 5 bases from V and 7 bases from J, leaving 17 bases between. Germline values: CDR1 SGHVS, CDR2 FNYEAQ. The CDR3 totals 15 residues. CDR3 sequence reads: CASSLAGGVGEKLFF. DNA of the CDR3: TGTGCCAGCAGCCTTGCGGGGGGCGTGGGTGAAAAACTGTTTTTT.

The chain carries TRBV6-5 and TRBJ2-1, with D unresolved. The length of the CDR3 is 13 residues. V lost 5 bases and J lost 6, with 11 bases in between. Germline CDR1 is MNHEY and CDR2 is SVGAGI. CDR3 residues: CASSTRASNEQFF. The CDR3 DNA reads TGTGCCAGCAGTACTCGCGCCTCCAATGAGCAGTTCTTC.

The chain uses TRBV14 and TRBJ1-2; D is unclear. The germline CDR1 and CDR2 sequences are SGHDN and FVKESK. V dropped 1 base and J dropped 2 bases, with 2 bases sitting between them. CDR3 length: 12 amino acids. The CDR3 DNA sequence: TGTGCCAGCAGCCAAGTAAACTATGGCTACACCTTC. Translation gives CASSQVNYGYTF.

V usage is TRBV2 and J usage is TRBJ2-7; D is unresolved. V lost 8 bases, J lost 3 bases, and 8 bases lay in between. This CDR3 is 11 amino acids long. The germline V gene encodes CDR1 SNHLY and CDR2 FYNNEI. In DNA, the CDR3 is TGTGCCAGCCAACAGATCTACGAGCAGTACTTC. Its protein product is CASQQIYEQYF.

This sequence joins TRBV27 and TRBJ1-6; 7 nucleotides line up with TRBD1. The CDR3 has 16 amino acids. Germline V gives CDR1 MNHEY, CDR2 SMNVEV (reference sequence). J lost 3 bases, V lost 2 bases, and 4 bases had no gene match. The CDR3 coding sequence is TGTGCCAGCAGTTTAGGGACAGCTTACTATAATTCACCCCTCCACTTT. Its protein is CASSLGTAYYNSPLHF.

The gene calls are TRBV7-9 and TRBJ1-3, with D uncertain. With 5 bases removed from V and 0 bases from J, the gap between germline ends came to 8 bases. Germline V CDR1 and CDR2: SEHNR, FQNEAQ (reference sequence). This CDR3 region has 14 residues. CDR3 nucleotide sequence: TGTGCCAGCAGCCATGGGTTCTCTGGAAACACCATATATTTT. This translates into CASSHGFSGNTIYF.

V is TRBV28 and J is TRBJ1-5; D remains ambiguous. Germline V CDR1 and CDR2: MDHEN, SYDVKM. The CDR3 is made up of 15 amino acids. V gave up 6 bases and J gave up 0 bases, with 12 bases separating them. The CDR3 protein is CASSRTPISNQPQHF. CDR3 DNA sequence: TGTGCCAGCAGCCGTACACCGATTAGCAATCAGCCCCAGCATTTT.

V and J are TRBV3-1 (or the pseudogene TRBV3-2) and TRBJ2-7; D is perhaps TRBD1 (6 bases). Looked up from germline, CDR1 is LGHDT and CDR2 is YNNKEL (reference sequence). The V and J ends lost 3 bases and 1 base respectively, with 13 bases between them. This CDR3 has 15 residues. Here the CDR3 reads CASSHPGQQSYEQYF. CDR3 DNA sequence: TGTGCCAGCAGCCATCCCGGACAGCAGTCCTACGAGCAGTACTTC.

This clone turned up a few times. The chain uses TRBV28 and TRBJ1-6; the match to TRBD1 covers 7 bases. Germline V gene data show CDR1 as MDHEN and CDR2 as SYDVKM. The CDR3 covers 14 residues. Germline trimming cut 5 bases from V and 4 bases from J; bases unmatched to any gene: 2. The CDR3 reads CASSLGQYNSPLHF. In nucleotides, the CDR3 is TGTGCCAGCAGTCTGGGACAGTATAATTCACCCCTCCACTTT. Looking up the rest from reference TRBV28 and TRBJ1-6 gives the full variable domain: DVKVTQSSRYLVKRTGEKVFLECVQDMDHENMFWYRQDPGLGLRLIYFSYDVKMKEKGDIPEGYSVSREKKERFSLILESASTNQTSMYLCASSLGQYNSPLHFGNGTRLTVT.